The present TCR beta chain was sequenced within a study of T cell changes during pregnancy in multiple sclerosis (dated by TCRdb to between 2017 and 2020). The study in broad terms: In women with multiple sclerosis, the researchers looked at how the T cell repertoire shifted as pregnancy progressed.

The library relied on the immunoSEQ multiplex PCR assay. TCRdb stores this immuneACCESS table with in-frame sequences only. Part of the clones is absent; in the studies checked, under half of the shortfall reflects unresolved V genes, and no reason is known for the rest. The sample table contains approximately 96,000 clones; only one count was recorded for about 91% of them. The biggest ten clones account for about 2.3% of the sample. About this clone: The clone's antigen remains unknown. Per-nucleotide qualities are absent, and no much larger clonotype sits a single base away.

Germline trimming: 1 base from V, 7 bases from J; junction bases outside gene matches: 13. The germline V gene specifies SGHDN as CDR1 and FVKESK as CDR2. The CDR3 numbers 17 residues from cysteine through phenylalanine. Of all the DNA, just the CDR3 is kept, 51 bases in frame from base 1. The TCR was taken from a female donor in good health, enrolled as a control in a pregnancy study. The sequenced sample was peripheral blood, obtained after pregnancy. The rearrangement combines TRBV14 with TRBJ2-1, and 7 bases in between align with TRBD1. The CDR3 amino acid sequence is: CASSQVGWQGVRNEQFF. The nucleotide sequence reads TGTGCCAGCAGCCAAGTTGGGTGGCAGGGGGTGCGGAATGAGCAGTTCTTC.